One sample yielded the 24 T cell receptor beta chains listed below, sequenced in a study of T cells in Graves' hyperthyroidism and ophthalmopathy. RNA transcripts were the template for amplifying TCR beta CDR3 regions. First-round RT-PCR of the TCR CDR3 relied on the HTBI primer set. One entry per CDR3 protein results from TCRdb running MiXCR on the multiplex PCR reads. This table holds about 620,000 distinct CDR3 sequences, roughly 16% found once. Sequencing was done on a sample of blood. The source of these receptors is a woman aged 25 to 45 with Graves' hyperthyroidism.

This clonotype was detected a few times. The chain links TRBV7-2 to TRBJ2-2; TRBD1 matches at 7 bases. The V and J ends lost 2 bases and 6 bases, in that order; junction bases with no gene match: 3. CDR1 is SGHTA and CDR2 is FQGNSA in the germline V gene. This CDR3 spans 14 amino acids. CDR3 protein: CASSLYRGAGELFF. DNA for the CDR3: TGTGCCAGCAGCTTATACAGGGGAGCCGGGGAGCTGTTTTTT.

A note on this clonotype: A much bigger clone sits one base away, suggesting this may be a read error. The chain uses TRBV18 and TRBJ1-1; D possibly corresponds to TRBD1 (5 bases). Per germline, CDR1 KGHSH and CDR2 LQKENI. The V end lost 3 bases, the J end lost 4 bases, and 12 bases lay between the germline ends. CDR3 length: 14 amino acids. The CDR3 region is CASSPQTESTEAFF. DNA for the CDR3: TGTGCCAGCTCACCGCAGACAGAGAGCACTGAAGCTTTCTTT. Supplemented by reference TRBV18 and TRBJ1-1, the full variable domain reads NAGVMQNPRHLVRRRGQEARLRCSPMKGHSHVYWYRQLPEEGLKFMVYLQKENIIDESGMPKERFSAEFPKEGPSILRIQQVVRGDSAAYFCASSPQTESTEAFFGQGTRLTVV.

This clonotype was seen ten or more times. The V gene is TRBV6-5, the J gene TRBJ2-7; no definite D call. Looked up from germline, CDR1 is MNHEY and CDR2 is SVGAGI. Trimming left V 0 bases short and J 1 base short, with 7 bases between. This CDR3 contains 14 residues. DNA of the CDR3: TGTGCCAGCAGTTACTCGGACGGGTCCTACGAGCAGTACTTC. Translated, it gives CASSYSDGSYEQYF.

This clonotype was picked up many times. The rearrangement uses TRBV6-5 and TRBJ2-7; the D is unclear. V dropped 0 bases and J dropped 0 bases, with 18 bases sitting between them. Germline CDR1 MNHEY, CDR2 SVGAGI. CDR3 length equals 18 residues. This CDR3 reads CASSYSVGGTFSSYEQYF. The CDR3 coding sequence is TGTGCCAGCAGTTACTCCGTAGGTGGCACGTTTAGCTCCTACGAGCAGTACTTC.

This clonotype occurred a few times. The J gene is TRBJ2-1, the V gene TRBV4-3; 7 bases fit TRBD2. Trimming at V came to 0 bases and at J to 2 bases, leaving 7 bases not matched to a gene. Germline V gives CDR1 LGHNA, CDR2 YSLEER. The CDR3 sequence is 17 residues long. CDR3 amino acids: CASSQDDRDYAYNEQFF. In DNA, the CDR3 is TGCGCCAGCAGCCAAGATGACCGGGACTACGCCTACAATGAGCAGTTCTTC.

This clonotype was recorded at least ten times. The V call is TRBV20-1, the J call TRBJ2-5, with D uncertain. The germline gives CDR1 DFQATT, CDR2 SNEGSKA (reference sequence). The CDR3 extends over 13 amino acids. The V and J ends lost 4 bases and 3 bases respectively, with 12 bases between them. Here the CDR3 reads CSAIRTVEETQYF. Written as DNA, the CDR3 is TGCAGTGCTATCCGGACGGTAGAAGAGACCCAGTACTTC.

The V and J genes are TRBV5-1 and TRBJ2-7; 12 bases are a match to TRBD2. CDR3 length: 17 residues. Trimming took 4 bases from V and 3 from J; bases not matched to a gene: 11. The germline gives CDR1 SGHRS, CDR2 YFSETQ. CDR3 amino acids: CASSLLTSGSRFYEQYF. The DNA for the CDR3 is TGCGCCAGCAGCCTTCTGACTAGCGGGAGTAGGTTCTACGAGCAGTACTTC.

J is TRBJ2-1 and V is TRBV24-1, with TRBD2 as a possible D gene (6 bases). The ends were cut back, 1 base at V and 1 base at J, with 10 bases in the middle. Germline assignment: CDR1 KGHDR and CDR2 SFDVKD. The CDR3 is 16 amino acids. DNA for the CDR3: TGTGCCACCAGTGATTTTTGGGGGGATTCCTACAATGAGCAGTTCTTC. This sequence encodes CATSDFWGDSYNEQFF.

This rearrangement joins TRBV19 to TRBJ2-1; 10 bases are shared with TRBD2. The CDR3 loop spans 17 amino acids. V shed 11 bases and J 2 bases; nucleotides not matched to a gene: 15. Germline V CDR1 and CDR2: LNHDA, SQIVND (reference sequence). The CDR3 DNA sequence: TGTGCCGGCCTGGAGGAGCGGGAGGGTACCCCCTACAATGAGCAGTTCTTC. Protein: CAGLEEREGTPYNEQFF.

This clonotype was detected many times. V gene TRBV7-8 combines with J gene TRBJ1-2; D is uncertain. V lost 3 bases to trimming and J lost 1 base, with 15 bases between them. The CDR3 is 16 residues long. Germline CDR1 and CDR2: SGHVS and FQNEAQ. CDR3 in DNA: TGTGCCAGCAGCTTGAGACGGACGGCCCTTAACTATGGCTACACCTTC. As protein: CASSLRRTALNYGYTF. Full variable domain (remainder filled in from reference TRBV7-8 and TRBJ1-2): GAGVSQSPRYKVAKRGQDVALRCDPISGHVSLFWYQQALGQGPEFLTYFQNEAQLDKSGLPSDRFFAERPEGSVSTLKIQRTQQEDSAVYLCASSLRRTALNYGYTFGSGTRLTVV.

This clonotype was detected a few times. The chain uses TRBV10-3 and TRBJ2-1, with TRBD2 identical over 14 bases. The CDR3 runs 16 residues. The germline V gene encodes CDR1 ENHRY and CDR2 SYGVKD. Trimming at V came to 10 bases and at J to 8 bases, leaving 13 bases not matched to a gene. CDR3 nucleotides: TGTGCCACCCAAGTGGGGGGGACTAGCGGGAGAGATGAGCAGTTCTTC. It specifies CATQVGGTSGRDEQFF.

V gene TRBV4-1 combines with J gene TRBJ2-7, with D possibly TRBD1 on 5 matching bases. Trimming removed 3 bases from V and 3 bases from J, with 18 bases in between. Germline CDR1 reads MGHRA; CDR2 reads YSYEKL. CDR3 length equals 16 residues. The CDR3 coding sequence is TGCGCCAGCAGCCAGAGCCCAGCAGGGCTTAGCTACGAGCAGTACTTC. Amino acids: CASSQSPAGLSYEQYF.

This clonotype was counted only a few times. The V and J genes are TRBV12-3 or TRBV12-4 and TRBJ2-7; TRBD1 is a possible D gene (5 bases). CDR3 length equals 14 residues. V lost 2 bases to trimming and J lost 3 bases, with 11 bases between them. CDR3 in amino acids: CASSLRRAHYEQYF. CDR3 DNA sequence: TGTGCCAGCAGTTTACGCAGGGCCCACTACGAGCAGTACTTC.

The sample holds many counts of this clonotype. Here the CDR3 DNA reads TGTGCCAGCAACTCGGACAGGGGGCAAGGAAACACCATATATTTT. Translating gives CASNSDRGQGNTIYF. The rearrangement uses TRBV2 and TRBJ1-3; 11 nucleotides agree with TRBD1. Trimming cost V 7 bases and J 4 bases; bases outside gene matches: 6. In germline, CDR1 is SNHLY, CDR2 FYNNEI. The CDR3 is made up of 15 amino acids.

The table lists this clonotype with many counts. This CDR3 is CASSPWTLNTEAFF. The CDR3 DNA is TGTGCCAGCAGTCCGTGGACCTTGAACACTGAAGCTTTCTTT. The gene calls are TRBV28 and TRBJ1-1, with unresolved D. The germline V gene has CDR1 MDHEN and CDR2 SYDVKM. V dropped 5 bases and J dropped 0 bases, with 10 bases sitting between them. The CDR3 is 14 residues long.

CDR3 region: CASSEAPDSGIAYEQYF. The CDR3 region has the DNA TGTGCCAGCAGTGAAGCGCCCGACAGCGGGATCGCGTACGAGCAGTACTTC. This chain links TRBV6-1 with TRBJ2-7, with TRBD2 matching over 7 bases. In germline, CDR1 is MNHNS, CDR2 SASEGT. V gave up 0 bases and J gave up 4 bases; unmatched junction bases: 12. The CDR3 totals 17 residues.

There are a few counts of this clonotype. The V and J genes are TRBV7-2 and TRBJ2-7; either TRBD1 or TRBD2 may supply D (6 bases each). The V and J ends lost 2 bases and 0 bases respectively, with 20 bases between them. Germline CDR1 is SGHTA and CDR2 is FQGNSA. There are 18 residues in the CDR3. The CDR3 bases are TGTGCCAGCAGCTTAAAAACGAGGGGGACTTTTTTCTCCTACGAGCAGTACTTC. It yields the protein CASSLKTRGTFFSYEQYF.

The rearrangement links TRBV11-2 to TRBJ2-1; 7 nucleotides line up with TRBD2. The CDR3 is 13 residues long. The germline V gene has CDR1 SGHAT and CDR2 FQNNGV. The V segment lost 4 bases and the J segment 3 bases; nucleotides outside the gene matches: 0. The CDR3 nucleotides are TGTGCCAGCAGCTGGACTAGCTACAATGAGCAGTTCTTC. It is translated as CASSWTSYNEQFF.

This clonotype was picked up many times. This chain joins TRBV5-8 and TRBJ2-1; D not certain. Germline V lookup: CDR1 SGHTS, CDR2 YDEGEE. Trimming removed 3 bases at V and 10 bases at J, with 11 bases between. The CDR3 length is 12 residues. The CDR3 reads CASSSSWAEQFF. The CDR3 DNA is TGTGCCAGCAGCTCGTCTTGGGCGGAGCAGTTCTTC. The full variable domain, completed using reference TRBV5-8 and TRBJ2-1, is EAGVTQSPTHLIKTRGQQATLRCSPISGHTSVYWYQQALGLGLQFLLWYDEGEERNRGNFPPRFSGRQFPNYSSELNVNALELEDSALYLCASSSSWAEQFFGPGTRLTVL.

This clonotype has at least ten counts. J is TRBJ1-1 and V is TRBV12-5; D possibly corresponds to TRBD1 (6 bases). Germline V lookup: CDR1 LGHNT, CDR2 FRNRAP. The germline V and J ends were trimmed by 10 bases and 1 base, with 13 bases remaining between them. The CDR3 has 13 residues. Written as DNA, the CDR3 is TGTGCTACCATCCGGGGACAGAACACTGAAGCTTTCTTT. Translated: CATIRGQNTEAFF.

V gene TRBV5-1 combines with J gene TRBJ2-5; weak D call: TRBD1 (6 bases). V was cut by 5 bases and J by 1 base, with 15 bases left in between. The CDR3 is 15 amino acids. Germline CDR1 SGHRS, CDR2 YFSETQ. The CDR3 here is CASRARGGGQETQYF. Written as DNA, the CDR3 is TGCGCCAGCAGGGCCAGGGGCGGAGGCCAAGAGACCCAGTACTTC. The complete variable domain, with remaining parts taken from reference TRBV5-1 and TRBJ2-5, reads KAGVTQTPRYLIKTRGQQVTLSCSPISGHRSVSWYQQTPGQGLQFLFEYFSETQRNKGNFPGRFSGRQFSNSRSEMNVSTLELGDSALYLCASRARGGGQETQYFGPGTRLLVL.

This clonotype was seen at least ten times. The CDR3 is CASASSGSDGELFF. CDR3 sequence (DNA): TGTGCCAGCGCTTCGTCAGGGTCGGACGGGGAGCTGTTTTTT. J is TRBJ2-2 and V is TRBV11-2; TRBD1 is a possible D gene (5 bases). Germline V gene sequence: CDR1 SGHAT, CDR2 FQNNGV. The V end was cut by 8 bases, the J end by 7 bases, with 17 bases between. This CDR3 is 14 amino acids long.

At least ten counts were recorded for this clonotype. The J gene is TRBJ2-5, the V gene TRBV7-2, with 7 bases lining up with TRBD1. Losses at the gene ends were 5 bases for V and 4 bases for J; bases not matched to a gene: 4. From germline, CDR1 is SGHTA and CDR2 FQGNSA. The CDR3 runs to 13 residues. In DNA form, the CDR3 reads TGTGCCAGCAGCCTCGGGACAGTAGAGACCCAGTACTTC. Protein: CASSLGTVETQYF.

The V gene is TRBV7-6, the J gene TRBJ2-7, with 8 bases that match TRBD1. The CDR3 length is 15 residues. Germline V lookup: CDR1 SGHVS, CDR2 FNYEAQ. The J segment lost 6 bases and the V segment lost 0 bases, leaving 7 bases of the junction unmatched. CDR3 sequence: CASSLAARGQAEQYF. As DNA, the CDR3 is TGTGCCAGCAGCTTAGCGGCCAGGGGGCAGGCCGAGCAGTACTTC.